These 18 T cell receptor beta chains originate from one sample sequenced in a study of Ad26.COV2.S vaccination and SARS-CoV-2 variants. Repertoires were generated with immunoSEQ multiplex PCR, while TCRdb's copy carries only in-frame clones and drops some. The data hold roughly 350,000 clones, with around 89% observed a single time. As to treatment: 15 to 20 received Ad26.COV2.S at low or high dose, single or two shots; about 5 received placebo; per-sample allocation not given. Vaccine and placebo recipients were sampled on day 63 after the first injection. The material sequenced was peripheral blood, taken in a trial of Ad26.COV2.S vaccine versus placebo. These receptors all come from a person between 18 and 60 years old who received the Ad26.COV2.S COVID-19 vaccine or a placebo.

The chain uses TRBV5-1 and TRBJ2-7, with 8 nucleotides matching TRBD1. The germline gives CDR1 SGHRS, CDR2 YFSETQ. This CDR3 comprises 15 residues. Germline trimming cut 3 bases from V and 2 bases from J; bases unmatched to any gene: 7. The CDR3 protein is CASSSGTGRTYEQYF. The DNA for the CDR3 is TGCGCCAGCAGCTCCGGGACAGGAAGAACCTACGAGCAGTACTTC.

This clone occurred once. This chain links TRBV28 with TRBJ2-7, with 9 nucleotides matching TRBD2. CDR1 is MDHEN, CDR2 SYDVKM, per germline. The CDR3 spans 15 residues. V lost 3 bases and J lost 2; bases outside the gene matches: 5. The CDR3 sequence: CASSFGVAGAYEQYF. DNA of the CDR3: TGTGCCAGCAGTTTCGGGGTAGCGGGGGCCTACGAGCAGTACTTC.

The CDR3 DNA reads as TGTGCCAGCAGCCCTTTGACAGGCCCCTACGAGCAGTACTTC. Translating it yields CASSPLTGPYEQYF. V and J are TRBV11-2 and TRBJ2-7, with a tentative D call TRBD1 (6 bases). The CDR3 is made up of 14 amino acids. V was pared by 5 bases and J by 2 bases, with 13 bases between. The germline V gene encodes CDR1 SGHAT and CDR2 FQNNGV. The entire variable domain, with the rest obtained from reference TRBV11-2 and TRBJ2-7, is as follows: EAGVAQSPRYKIIEKRQSVAFWCNPISGHATLYWYQQILGQGPKLLIQFQNNGVVDDSQLPKDRFSAERLKGVDSTLKIQPAKLEDSAVYLCASSPLTGPYEQYFGPGTRLTVT.

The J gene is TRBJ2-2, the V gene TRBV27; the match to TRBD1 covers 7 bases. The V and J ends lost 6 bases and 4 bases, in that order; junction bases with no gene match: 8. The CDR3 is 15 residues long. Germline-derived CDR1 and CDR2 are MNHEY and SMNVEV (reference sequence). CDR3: CASRLGGAVTGELFF. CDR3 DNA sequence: TGTGCCAGCAGGCTAGGGGGCGCGGTCACCGGGGAGCTGTTTTTT.

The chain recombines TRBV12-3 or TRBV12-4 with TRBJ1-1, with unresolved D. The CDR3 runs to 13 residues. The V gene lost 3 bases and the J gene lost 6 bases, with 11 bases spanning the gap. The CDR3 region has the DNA TGTGCCAGCAGTTTCAGTAGGAAAGCTGAAGCTTTCTTT. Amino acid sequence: CASSFSRKAEAFF.

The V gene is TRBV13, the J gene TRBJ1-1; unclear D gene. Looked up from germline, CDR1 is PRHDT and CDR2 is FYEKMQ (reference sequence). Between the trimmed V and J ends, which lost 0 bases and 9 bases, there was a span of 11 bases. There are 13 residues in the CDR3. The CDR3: CASSLGYERKAFF. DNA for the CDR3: TGTGCCAGCAGCTTAGGGTACGAGCGGAAAGCTTTCTTT.

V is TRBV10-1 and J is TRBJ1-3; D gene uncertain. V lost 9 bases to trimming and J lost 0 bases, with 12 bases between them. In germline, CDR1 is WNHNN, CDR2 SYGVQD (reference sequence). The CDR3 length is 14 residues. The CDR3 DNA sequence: TGCGCCAGGAACTGGCTGCCCTCTGGAAACACCATATATTTT. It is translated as CARNWLPSGNTIYF.

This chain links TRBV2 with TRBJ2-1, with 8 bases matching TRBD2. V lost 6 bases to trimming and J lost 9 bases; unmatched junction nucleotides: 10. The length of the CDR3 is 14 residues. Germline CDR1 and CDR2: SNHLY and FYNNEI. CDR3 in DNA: TGTGCCAGCAGCCCGGGACTAGGGACTGGTGAGCAGTTCTTC. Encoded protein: CASSPGLGTGEQFF.

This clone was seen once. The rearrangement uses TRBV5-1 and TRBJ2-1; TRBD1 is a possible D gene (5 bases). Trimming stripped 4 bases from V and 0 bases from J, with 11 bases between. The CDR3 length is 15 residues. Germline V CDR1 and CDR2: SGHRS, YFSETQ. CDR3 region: CASSIRQSSYNEQFF. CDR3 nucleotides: TGCGCCAGCAGCATTCGACAGAGCTCCTACAATGAGCAGTTCTTC.

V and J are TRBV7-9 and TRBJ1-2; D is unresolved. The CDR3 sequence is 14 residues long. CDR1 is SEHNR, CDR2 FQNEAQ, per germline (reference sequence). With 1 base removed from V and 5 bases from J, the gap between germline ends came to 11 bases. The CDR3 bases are TGTGCCAGCAGCTTAGAATTTGCGGGGTATGGCTACACCTTC. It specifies CASSLEFAGYGYTF.

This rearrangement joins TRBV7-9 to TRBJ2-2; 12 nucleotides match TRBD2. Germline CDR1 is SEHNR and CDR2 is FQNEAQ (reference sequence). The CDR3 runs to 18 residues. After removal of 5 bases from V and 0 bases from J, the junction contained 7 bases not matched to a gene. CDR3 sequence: CASSLTSGRIPNTGELFF. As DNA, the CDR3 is TGTGCCAGCAGCCTTACTAGCGGGAGGATCCCGAACACCGGGGAGCTGTTTTTT. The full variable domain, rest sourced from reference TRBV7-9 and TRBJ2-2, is DTGVSQNPRHKITKRGQNVTFRCDPISEHNRLYWYRQTLGQGPEFLTYFQNEAQLEKSRLLSDRFSAERPKGSFSTLEIQRTEQGDSAMYLCASSLTSGRIPNTGELFFGEGSRLTVL.

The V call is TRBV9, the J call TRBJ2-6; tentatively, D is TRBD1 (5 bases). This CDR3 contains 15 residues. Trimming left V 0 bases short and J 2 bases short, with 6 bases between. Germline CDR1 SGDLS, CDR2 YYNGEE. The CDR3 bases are TGTGCCAGCAGCGTAGAAGGGGCTGGGGCCAACGTCCTGACTTTC. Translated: CASSVEGAGANVLTF.

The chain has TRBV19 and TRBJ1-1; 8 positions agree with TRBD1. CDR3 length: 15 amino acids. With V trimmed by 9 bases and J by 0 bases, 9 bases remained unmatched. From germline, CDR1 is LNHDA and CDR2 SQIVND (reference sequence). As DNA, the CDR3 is TGTGCCAGCAACAGGGGGTACGGTATGAACACTGAAGCTTTCTTT. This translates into CASNRGYGMNTEAFF.

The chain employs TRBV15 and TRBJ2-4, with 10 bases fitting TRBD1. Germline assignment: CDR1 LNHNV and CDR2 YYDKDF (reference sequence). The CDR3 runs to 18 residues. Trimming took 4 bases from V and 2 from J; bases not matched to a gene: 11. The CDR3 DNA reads TGTGCCACCAGCACCTCCGGGACAGGGGTCGGGCCCAAAAACATTCAGTACTTC. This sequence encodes CATSTSGTGVGPKNIQYF.

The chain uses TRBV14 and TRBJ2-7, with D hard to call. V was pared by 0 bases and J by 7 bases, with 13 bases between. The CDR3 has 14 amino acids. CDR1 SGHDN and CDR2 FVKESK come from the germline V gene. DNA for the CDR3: TGTGCCAGCAGCCAAGATCAAAGGTCCGGTGAGCAGTACTTC. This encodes CASSQDQRSGEQYF.

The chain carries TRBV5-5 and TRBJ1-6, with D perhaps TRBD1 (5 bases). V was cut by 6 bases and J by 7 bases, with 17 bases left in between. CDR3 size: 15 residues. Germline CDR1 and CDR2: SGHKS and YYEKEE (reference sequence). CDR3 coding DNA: TGTGCCAGCACATCGTCCGGGACGGCCAATTCACCCCTCCACTTT. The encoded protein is CASTSSGTANSPLHF.

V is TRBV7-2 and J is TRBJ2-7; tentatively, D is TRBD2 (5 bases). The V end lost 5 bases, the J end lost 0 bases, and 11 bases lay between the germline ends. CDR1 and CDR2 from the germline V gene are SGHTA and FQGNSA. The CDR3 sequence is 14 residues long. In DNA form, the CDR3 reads TGTGCCAGCAGCGTTGAGGGTTCCTCCTACGAGCAGTACTTC. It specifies CASSVEGSSYEQYF.

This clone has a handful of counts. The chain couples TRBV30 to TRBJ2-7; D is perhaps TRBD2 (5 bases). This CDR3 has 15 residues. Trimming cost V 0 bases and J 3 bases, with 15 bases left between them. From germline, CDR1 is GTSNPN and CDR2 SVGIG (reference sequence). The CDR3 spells CAWSVSRTVVYEQYF. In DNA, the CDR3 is TGTGCCTGGAGTGTAAGCAGGACTGTGGTCTACGAGCAGTACTTC.